Below, 5 T cell receptor beta chains from the same sample are listed, as sequenced in a study of T cell responses to AZD1222 COVID-19 vaccine. TCRdb's table, derived via immunoSEQ multiplex PCR, lists solely in-frame clones and lacks some. The repertoire holds over 150,000 clones, with about nine tenths as singletons. The source material was peripheral blood, sampled on day 0 of MenACWY control vaccination. The receptors were sampled from an adult in good health.

This clone was detected only a few times. The DNA for the CDR3 is TGTGCCAGCAGCAAAGGACTGGACAGGCATATGTATAGGCATAGCAATCAGCCCCAGCATTTT. Protein: CASSKGLDRHMYRHSNQPQHF. The chain links TRBV21-1 to TRBJ1-5; the table's D call of TRBD1 was not tested on the DNA. TRBV21-1 is marked as a pseudogene. The CDR3 sequence is 21 residues long.

J is TRBJ1-2 and V is TRBV6-5; possibly TRBD1 for D (5 bases). The CDR3 runs to 13 residues. Per germline, CDR1 MNHEY and CDR2 SVGAGI. Trimming took 2 bases from V and 8 from J, leaving 12 bases between them. CDR3 region: CASSYTRESGYTF. CDR3 nucleotides: TGTGCCAGCAGTTACACCAGGGAGAGCGGCTACACCTTC.

The chain combines TRBV3-1 (or the pseudogene TRBV3-2) with TRBJ2-7; 7 bases align to TRBD2. Looked up from germline, CDR1 is LGHDT and CDR2 is YNNKEL (reference sequence). This CDR3 region has 14 residues. The V and J ends lost 4 bases and 0 bases, in that order; junction bases with no gene match: 3. CDR3 loop: CASSPGGTSYEQYF. The CDR3 DNA reads TGTGCCAGCAGCCCCGGGGGGACCTCCTACGAGCAGTACTTC.

The chain couples TRBV11-3 to TRBJ1-2; TRBD1 might be the D (6 bases). The germline V gene has CDR1 SGHNT and CDR2 YENEEA. The CDR3 has 12 amino acids. V was clipped by 3 bases and J by 8 bases, with 10 bases between them. Written as DNA, the CDR3 is TGTGCCAGCAGCTTGGGGGGGCTGGGCTACACCTTC. Amino acid sequence: CASSLGGLGYTF.

The CDR3 coding sequence is TGCGCCAGCAGCCAAGGACAAGGCCTTAATGAAAAACTGTTTTTT. Amino acid sequence: CASSQGQGLNEKLFF. This chain uses TRBV4-3 with TRBJ1-4; D remains unclear. The V end was cut by 1 base, the J end by 4 bases, with 10 bases between. The CDR3 is made up of 15 amino acids. Germline values: CDR1 LGHNA, CDR2 YSLEER.